This T cell receptor (beta chain) was found in a study of OX40 agonist ivuxolimab in advanced cancers. Study overall: Every 2 weeks, patients received ivuxolimab intravenously, dosed at 0.01 to 10 mg/kg. Study observations and caveats: Nonresponders included some who also had low normalized T-cell clonal expansion.

Of note for this clone: The antigen is not known.

From germline, CDR1 is SGHNT and CDR2 YYREEE (reference sequence). Trimming took 4 bases from V and 4 from J, leaving 14 bases between them. The CDR3 is 14 residues long. Blood was sampled at baseline, cycle 4 day 1, and cycle 7 day 1. The assay was immunoSEQ multiplex PCR, and TCRdb's table has in-frame clones only and misses some. In the table there are about 20,000 clones, 86% of which are singletons. V usage is TRBV5-4 and J usage is TRBJ2-5; no reliable D call. This receptor was obtained from an adult with an advanced solid tumor such as melanoma, head and neck, liver or kidney cancer. The starting material was CD4+ or CD8+ T cells sorted from blood, obtained in a trial of the OX40 agonist ivuxolimab. CDR3 amino acids: CASSGIEVGETQYF. The CDR3 nucleotides are TGTGCCAGCAGCGGAATAGAAGTTGGAGAGACCCAGTACTTC.